The 20 T cell receptor beta chains below come from one sample, sequenced in a study of cytomegalovirus exposure and HLA in healthy donors. 60 Vbeta and 13 Jbeta primers were used in PCR. The method was immunoSEQ multiplex PCR; TCRdb's version includes in-frame clones alone and lacks a portion of them. Of under 200,000 clones in the sample, about three quarters are singletons; the top ten hold under 1.5%. The sequenced sample was PBMCs. The receptor source for this set is a woman aged 25 to 39 in good health and CMV-seronegative.

The V gene is TRBV7-9, the J gene TRBJ1-2, with TRBD1 as a possible D gene (5 bases). V was pared by 3 bases and J by 5 bases, with 10 bases between. Germline values: CDR1 SEHNR, CDR2 FQNEAQ (reference sequence). The CDR3 has 13 residues. The CDR3 spells CASSFRVEYGYTF. The CDR3 DNA follows: TGTGCCAGCAGCTTCAGGGTGGAGTATGGCTACACCTTC.

The genes are TRBV7-9 and TRBJ1-1; D is unresolved. This CDR3 has 14 residues. The germline V and J ends were trimmed by 6 bases and 4 bases, with 15 bases remaining between them. Per the germline V gene, CDR1 is SEHNR and CDR2 is FQNEAQ (reference sequence). The CDR3 is CASRPIREGTEAFF. In nucleotides, the CDR3 is TGTGCCAGCAGACCCATACGGGAAGGCACTGAAGCTTTCTTT.

The chain joins TRBV19 to TRBJ2-7, with a possible D match to TRBD2 (5 bases). The CDR3 spans 14 residues. V shed 5 bases and J shed 0 bases, with 11 bases lying between them. Germline CDR1 is LNHDA and CDR2 is SQIVND (reference sequence). The CDR3 loop reads CASSFRRGSYEQYF. In DNA form, the CDR3 reads TGTGCCAGTAGTTTCCGCCGGGGCTCCTACGAGCAGTACTTC. Based on the CDR3 plus reference TRBV19 and TRBJ2-7, the full variable domain is DGGITQSPKYLFRKEGQNVTLSCEQNLNHDAMYWYRQDPGQGLRLIYYSQIVNDFQKGDIAEGYSVSREKKESFPLTVTSAQKNPTAFYLCASSFRRGSYEQYFGPGTRLTVT.

The V call is TRBV7-6, the J call TRBJ2-1; the D gene is possibly TRBD1 (5 bases). The length of the CDR3 is 13 residues. Between the trimmed V and J ends, which lost 2 bases and 7 bases, there was a span of 9 bases. The germline CDR1 and CDR2 sequences are SGHVS and FNYEAQ. The CDR3 DNA follows: TGTGCCAGCAGCTTACAAGGGGTGAATGAGCAGTTCTTC. This gives the protein CASSLQGVNEQFF.

The chain recombines TRBV5-1 with TRBJ2-7; TRBD1 aligns across 7 bases. This CDR3 is 13 amino acids long. J lost 6 bases, V lost 4 bases, and 7 bases had no gene match. Germline V gene lookup returns CDR1 SGHRS and CDR2 YFSETQ. The CDR3 loop reads CASSLDREGEQYF. CDR3 bases: TGCGCCAGCAGCCTCGACAGGGAAGGCGAGCAGTACTTC.

The V call is TRBV5-8, the J call TRBJ2-1, with 11 bases identical to TRBD1. After removal of 4 bases from V and 10 bases from J, the junction contained 13 bases not matched to a gene. Germline V gene sequence: CDR1 SGHTS, CDR2 YDEGEE. The CDR3 runs 16 residues. CDR3 sequence (DNA): TGTGCCAGCAGCCTCGGGACAGGGGGTAGCGTGGGGGAGCAGTTCTTC. Translation: CASSLGTGGSVGEQFF.

The gene calls are TRBV20-1 and TRBJ2-7; D gene unclear. The germline gives CDR1 DFQATT, CDR2 SNEGSKA (reference sequence). The CDR3 is 11 residues long. V lost 6 bases and J lost 0, with 6 bases in between. DNA of the CDR3: TGCAGTGCCCGTTACTCCTACGAGCAGTACTTC. Translation: CSARYSYEQYF.

V and J are TRBV29-1 and TRBJ2-1; possibly TRBD1 for D (6 bases). Germline CDR1 and CDR2: SQVTM and ANQGSEA. V was shortened by 6 bases and J by 5 bases, with 20 bases between the two germline ends. This CDR3 is built from 15 residues. DNA for the CDR3: TGCAGCGTCGCGGACTGGGGGCAGGAGAACAATGAGCAGTTCTTC. Its translation: CSVADWGQENNEQFF.

This clone has only a few counts. The rearrangement uses TRBV7-8 and TRBJ2-5, with 7 bases fitting TRBD2. Trimming removed 4 bases from V and 3 bases from J; junction bases left unmatched: 17. From germline, CDR1 is SGHVS and CDR2 FQNEAQ. The CDR3 length is 18 residues. The DNA of the CDR3 is TGTGCCAGCAGCTCCCCTCAGCAAGCGGGGATAGAAGAAGAGACCCAGTACTTC. This encodes CASSSPQQAGIEEETQYF.

This rearrangement joins TRBV28 to TRBJ2-1; the D gene is possibly TRBD1 (6 bases). The CDR3 is 15 amino acids. Germline V gives CDR1 MDHEN, CDR2 SYDVKM. V lost 5 bases and J lost 0, with 11 bases in between. CDR3 sequence reads: CASSLLDSSYNEQFF. The DNA for the CDR3 is TGTGCCAGCAGTCTATTGGACAGCTCCTACAATGAGCAGTTCTTC.

V usage is TRBV19 and J usage is TRBJ2-3; 14 nucleotides align to TRBD2. Germline V CDR1 and CDR2: LNHDA, SQIVND (reference sequence). V dropped 5 bases and J dropped 1; count of bases not matched to a gene: 11. CDR3 length: 19 amino acids. The CDR3 here is CASSDPGLAGARRTDTQYF. The CDR3 bases are TGTGCCAGTAGTGACCCGGGACTAGCGGGGGCCAGACGCACAGATACGCAGTATTTT.

The chain is built from TRBV5-5 and TRBJ1-2; D is unresolved. V gave up 1 base and J gave up 0 bases, with 19 bases separating them. This CDR3 comprises 18 residues. Germline lookup yields CDR1 SGHKS and CDR2 YYEKEE (reference sequence). The CDR3 DNA is TGTGCCAGCAGCTTGTCCCCCTACCTCCCGTCCGCTAACTATGGCTACACCTTC. As protein: CASSLSPYLPSANYGYTF.

This sequence joins TRBV27 and TRBJ1-1; perhaps TRBD1 as D (5 bases). The CDR3 sequence is 14 residues long. Trimming cost V 2 bases and J 1 base, with 8 bases left between them. CDR1 and CDR2 (germline): MNHEY, SMNVEV (reference sequence). In DNA form, the CDR3 reads TGTGCCAGCAGTTTAAGGGACTGGAACACTGAAGCTTTCTTT. This gives the protein CASSLRDWNTEAFF.

The chain recombines TRBV30 with TRBJ2-5, with 9 nucleotides matching TRBD2. V shed 3 bases and J 5 bases; nucleotides not matched to a gene: 7. Germline V gene data show CDR1 as GTSNPN and CDR2 as SVGIG (reference sequence). The CDR3 consists of 14 residues. In DNA form, the CDR3 reads TGTGCCTGGAGAGCCGGGCGGGGGGGCGAGACCCAGTACTTC. Protein: CAWRAGRGGETQYF.

This sequence joins TRBV5-1 and TRBJ1-2; TRBD1 matches 7 bases. Germline V gene lookup returns CDR1 SGHRS and CDR2 YFSETQ. This CDR3 has 13 residues. V lost 3 bases and J lost 4; bases outside the gene matches: 3. The CDR3 DNA reads as TGCGCCAGCAGCTCCGGGACAGCCTATGGCTACACCTTC. Encoded protein: CASSSGTAYGYTF.

J is TRBJ2-1 and V is TRBV10-3; TRBD2 matches at 14 bases. The junction had 3 bases not matched to a gene; V was cut back by 2 bases and J by 9 bases. CDR3 length equals 15 residues. Germline CDR1 is ENHRY and CDR2 is SYGVKD. CDR3 bases: TGTGCCATCAGTGAGGGACTAGCGGGGGGTACTGAGCAGTTCTTC. It translates to CAISEGLAGGTEQFF.

The chain is built from TRBV7-2 and TRBJ2-3, with 9 bases lining up with TRBD2. The CDR3 spans 17 residues. Germline V gene sequence: CDR1 SGHTA, CDR2 FQGNSA. V trimming: 1 base; J trimming: 2 bases; junction bases outside the gene matches: 7. The CDR3 nucleotides are TGTGCCAGCAGCTTAGTGGGGTTAGCGGGGGTCACAGATACGCAGTATTTT. Translating it yields CASSLVGLAGVTDTQYF.

The chain joins TRBV10-3 to TRBJ2-5; D gene uncertain. This CDR3 contains 13 residues. Trimming took 2 bases from V and 5 from J, leaving 9 bases between them. Germline-derived CDR1 and CDR2 are ENHRY and SYGVKD. The CDR3 spells CAISEEGEETQYF. The CDR3 DNA reads as TGTGCCATCAGTGAGGAAGGAGAGGAGACCCAGTACTTC.

This clone has a handful of counts. The chain combines TRBV2 with TRBJ2-7; 12 bases line up with TRBD1. V gave up 6 bases and J gave up 5 bases; unmatched junction bases: 8. The CDR3 totals 15 residues. Germline lookup yields CDR1 SNHLY and CDR2 FYNNEI. The CDR3 sequence is CASSGAGTGGDEQYF. The CDR3 region has the DNA TGTGCCAGCAGCGGCGCCGGGACAGGGGGCGACGAGCAGTACTTC.

DNA of the CDR3: TGTGCCAGCAGTCGGGACAGACGGAATGAAAAACTGTTTTTT. This gives the protein CASSRDRRNEKLFF. The chain combines TRBV28 with TRBJ1-4, with 7 bases fitting TRBD1. Trimming took 5 bases from V and 5 from J; bases not matched to a gene: 5. Germline values: CDR1 MDHEN, CDR2 SYDVKM. The CDR3 is 14 residues long.